One T cell receptor (beta chain) is described in this entry. The data were obtained in a study of blood T cell repertoires in COVID-19. Study as a whole: PBMCs, B-cell-depleted T cells, or T cells provided the cDNA or gDNA that made up the material.

Living in about two dozen US areas, the participants were between roughly 18 and 95 years of age. Some clones are missing from TCRdb's copy, which holds only in-frame ones; the method was immunoSEQ multiplex PCR. The sample holds about 280,000 clones; around nine tenths are singletons and the top ten take about 5.7%. The V segment lost 3 bases and the J segment 8 bases; nucleotides outside the gene matches: 9. CDR1 is GTSNPN and CDR2 is SVGIG in the germline V gene (reference sequence). The CDR3 consists of 13 residues. Specimen: PBMCs or T cells enriched from blood (not recorded which). The chain has TRBV30 and TRBJ1-2; 7 positions match TRBD1. The source is a woman between 40 and 50 years old who had recovered from COVID-19. CDR3 bases: TGTGCCTGGAGGGAAACGACAGGGAGCGGCTACACCTTC. It specifies CAWRETTGSGYTF.